The present T cell receptor (beta chain) was sequenced within a study of cytomegalovirus exposure and HLA in healthy donors. General study findings and limits: Cytomegalovirus association was assigned to approximately 160 TCR beta chains.

Details on this clone: Its antigen is not known.

Donors sampled were nominally healthy, though unrecorded immune exposures were likely. Trimming at V came to 0 bases and at J to 4 bases, leaving 10 bases not matched to a gene. CDR1 SGHNT and CDR2 YENEEA come from the germline V gene. This CDR3 is 18 amino acids long. PCR employed 60 Vbeta and 13 Jbeta primers. As processed by the authors: About 12 million shared chains were among the about 80 million unique TCR beta chains that a later analysis counted. This table comes from immunoSEQ multiplex PCR, and its TCRdb copy is limited to in-frame clones, with some not included. V, J and clone size derive from that table, while D and trimming were established from the DNA sequence. This sample carries nearly 110,000 clones, 70% to 80% of them seen once, and the ten largest clones take approximately 2.8%.

This clonotype was obtained from a female donor in good health and CMV-seronegative. Sequenced sample: PBMCs. The chain combines TRBV11-3 with TRBJ2-1; 9 nucleotides agree with TRBD1. The CDR3 is CASSLDGETGGLYNEQFF. CDR3 coding DNA: TGTGCCAGCAGCTTAGATGGAGAGACAGGGGGACTATACAATGAGCAGTTCTTC.